These T cell receptor beta chains were read from a single sample in a study of blood T cell repertoires in COVID-19. The repertoire was sequenced with immunoSEQ multiplex PCR; TCRdb's copy has only in-frame clones and lacks some. Altogether roughly 220,000 clones are present, around 84% being singletons, with the ten largest covering 5% to 6.5%. Sample: peripheral blood. The receptor source for this set is a woman aged 60-70 years who had recovered from COVID-19. Both conserved end residues are part of each CDR3. The D gene is left open where the match is weak. Only part of the rows carry a size: once, few, many, or a class if the clone is expanded.

NA,11,TRBJ2-7,NA,TRBV20-1,TGCAGTGCAGGGCGGGGCCACGAGCAGTACTTC,CSAGRGHEQYF
NA,15,TRBJ2-7,NA,TRBV27,TGTGCCAGCAGTCCCACAGGAGACCATGACTACGAGCAGTACTTC,CASSPTGDHDYEQYF
TRBD2,18,TRBJ2-2,NA,TRBV3-1/TRBV3-2,TGTGCCAGCAGCCAAGCCCTTGTGGCGGGGGGCCCCACCGGGGAGCTGTTTTTT,CASSQALVAGGPTGELFF
TRBD1,15,TRBJ1-1,few,TRBV4-1,TGCGCCAGCAGCCAAGAGGACAGGGGTTTAACTGAAGCTTTCTTT,CASSQEDRGLTEAFF
TRBD2,13,TRBJ2-1,NA,TRBV27,TGTGCCAGCAGGCGGGGGGCGGGAAATGAGCAGTTCTTC,CASRRGAGNEQFF
NA,19,TRBJ2-7,NA,TRBV6-2/TRBV6-3,TGTGCCAGCAGTTACTCGATGGTAGCTAGACTCCAGAGCTCCTACGAGCAGTACTTC,CASSYSMVARLQSSYEQYF
TRBD1,14,TRBJ1-2,NA,TRBV5-8,TGTGCCAGCAGCTCGGGACAGTTGAACTATGGCTACACCTTC,CASSSGQLNYGYTF
NA,15,TRBJ1-6,once,TRBV4-3,TGCGCCAGCAGCCAACGAGTAGTTCATAATTCACCCCTCCACTTT,CASSQRVVHNSPLHF
NA,15,TRBJ1-5,few,TRBV3-1/TRBV3-2,TGTGCCAGCAGCCAAGGACTCGTGCAGAATCAGCCCCAGCATTTT,CASSQGLVQNQPQHF
NA,15,TRBJ2-3,NA,TRBV9,TGTGCCAGCAGCGCGGTAGAGCCTAGCACAGATACGCAGTATTTT,CASSAVEPSTDTQYF
TRBD1,16,TRBJ2-1,NA,TRBV9,TGTGCCAGCAGCGTAGCTTCTAGGACAGGGGGCAATGAGCAGTTCTTC,CASSVASRTGGNEQFF
NA,17,TRBJ2-4,NA,TRBV7-8,TGTGCCAGCAGCTTAGAGGGGGGGCAGTGGGTCAAAAACATTCAGTACTTC,CASSLEGGQWVKNIQYF
NA,13,TRBJ2-5,NA,TRBV7-2,TGTGCCTCCGGAGGCGGGGCTTCCGTAGCCCAGTACTTC,CASGGGASVAQYF
NA,14,TRBJ1-6,once,TRBV9,TGTGCCAGCAGCCTCGTGGGGCATAATTCACCCCTCCACTTT,CASSLVGHNSPLHF
TRBD2,18,TRBJ2-3,NA,TRBV11-3,TGTGCCAGCAGCTCCCGGACTAGCGGGGGCCTCAACACAGATACGCAGTATTTT,CASSSRTSGGLNTDTQYF
NA,14,TRBJ1-1,NA,TRBV15,TGTGCCACCAGCAGCAACAGGGAAAACACTGAAGCTTTCTTT,CATSSNRENTEAFF
TRBD2,14,TRBJ2-1,NA,TRBV5-1,TGCGCCAGCAGCTTGCGGGGGGGCCAGAATGAGCAGTTCTTC,CASSLRGGQNEQFF
NA,12,TRBJ2-7,NA,TRBV24-1,TGTGCCACCAGGTACAGCTCCTACGAGCAGTACTTC,CATRYSSYEQYF